A single sample gave rise to the 32 T cell receptor beta chains below, sequenced in a study of blood T cell repertoires in COVID-19. Assay: immunoSEQ multiplex PCR; the TCRdb copy retains only in-frame clones and omits some. This sample has 150,000 or so clones; around 91% occur once, and the top ten carry over 10%. Specimen: peripheral blood. Every receptor here comes from a man aged 18 to 30 with COVID-19, enrolled during active disease.

The chain combines TRBV7-9 with TRBJ2-1, with unresolved D. Germline CDR1 is SEHNR and CDR2 is FQNEAQ (reference sequence). CDR3 length: 13 amino acids. Between the trimmed V and J ends, which lost 2 bases and 6 bases, there was a span of 8 bases. This CDR3 reads CASSLPLRNEQFF. As DNA, the CDR3 is TGTGCCAGCAGCTTACCTCTACGCAATGAGCAGTTCTTC.

V usage is TRBV19 and J usage is TRBJ2-7, with TRBD2 matching 9 bases. Germline V CDR1 and CDR2: LNHDA, SQIVND (reference sequence). The V and J ends lost 5 bases and 4 bases, in that order; junction bases with no gene match: 6. The CDR3 covers 14 residues. The CDR3 sequence: CASSPGTSFYEQYF. In DNA form, the CDR3 reads TGTGCCAGTAGTCCCGGGACTAGCTTTTACGAGCAGTACTTC.

V and J are TRBV19 and TRBJ1-2; TRBD1 matches 8 bases. This CDR3 spans 14 amino acids. With 5 bases clipped from V and 4 bases from J, the junction kept 6 bases outside the gene matches. Germline V gives CDR1 LNHDA, CDR2 SQIVND (reference sequence). The CDR3 loop is CASSFFGQGYGYTF. CDR3 sequence (DNA): TGTGCCAGTAGTTTTTTCGGACAGGGCTATGGCTACACCTTC.

The chain links TRBV15 to TRBJ1-3; unclear D gene. This CDR3 is 13 amino acids long. Per germline, CDR1 LNHNV and CDR2 YYDKDF (reference sequence). V was cut by 5 bases and J by 1 base, with 6 bases left in between. The chain's CDR3 is CATSGHSGNTIYF. CDR3 nucleotides: TGTGCCACCAGCGGCCATTCTGGAAACACCATATATTTT.

The chain combines TRBV30 with TRBJ1-1, with TRBD1 matching over 9 bases. V was pared by 4 bases and J by 1 base, with 4 bases of the junction left unmatched. This CDR3 is built from 14 residues. Germline values: CDR1 GTSNPN, CDR2 SVGIG (reference sequence). DNA of the CDR3: TGTGCCTGGACCGAGGGACAGGGGAACACTGAAGCTTTCTTT. This sequence encodes CAWTEGQGNTEAFF.

The chain is built from TRBV5-1 and TRBJ1-5; D might be TRBD1 (6 bases). The CDR3 length is 14 residues. Germline V gives CDR1 SGHRS, CDR2 YFSETQ. With 7 bases removed from V and 4 bases from J, the gap between germline ends came to 15 bases. This CDR3 is CASAPTGWNQPQHF. CDR3 nucleotide sequence: TGCGCCAGCGCCCCGACAGGCTGGAATCAGCCCCAGCATTTT.

The rearrangement joins TRBV12-3 or TRBV12-4 to TRBJ1-2, with D tentatively TRBD1 (6 bases). This CDR3 is 12 amino acids long. V dropped 1 base and J dropped 8 bases, with 8 bases sitting between them. The CDR3 loop reads CASSLGTDGYTF. DNA of the CDR3: TGTGCCAGCAGTTTAGGGACAGACGGCTACACCTTC.

The rearrangement links TRBV24-1 to TRBJ2-2; 9 bases are shared with TRBD2. V lost 3 bases, J lost 4 bases, and 8 bases stayed unmatched. The CDR3 has 17 amino acids. Germline values: CDR1 KGHDR, CDR2 SFDVKD. CDR3 protein: CATSDPSGGLLTGELFF. CDR3 bases: TGTGCCACCAGTGATCCAAGCGGGGGGCTTCTCACCGGGGAGCTGTTTTTT.

This chain links TRBV27 with TRBJ2-7; D is possibly TRBD2 (6 bases). Germline lookup yields CDR1 MNHEY and CDR2 SMNVEV (reference sequence). The CDR3 sequence is 12 residues long. Trimming cost V 8 bases and J 4 bases, with 12 bases left between them. The CDR3 reads CASSGGFYEQYF. The CDR3 nucleotides read TGTGCCAGCTCTGGAGGGTTTTACGAGCAGTACTTC.

This clone showed up just once. This rearrangement joins TRBV27 to TRBJ2-1; D perhaps matches TRBD2 (6 bases). Trimming shortened V by 2 bases and J by 2 bases, and 13 bases separated the two germline ends. Germline V gene sequence: CDR1 MNHEY, CDR2 SMNVEV (reference sequence). The CDR3 sequence is 16 residues long. CDR3 protein: CASSLSSRLAYNEQFF. In DNA form, the CDR3 reads TGTGCCAGCAGTTTAAGTTCGAGACTAGCCTACAATGAGCAGTTCTTC.

This chain links TRBV5-1 with TRBJ2-2; weak D call: TRBD1 (5 bases). Between the trimmed V and J ends, which lost 1 base and 1 base, there was a span of 8 bases. The CDR3 spans 15 residues. Per germline, CDR1 SGHRS and CDR2 YFSETQ. Here the CDR3 reads CASSLRGENTGELFF. The CDR3, as DNA: TGCGCCAGCAGCTTGAGGGGCGAGAACACCGGGGAGCTGTTTTTT.

V is TRBV2 and J is TRBJ1-1; the D gene is possibly TRBD1 (6 bases). V lost 3 bases to trimming and J lost 8 bases, with 16 bases between them. Germline V lookup: CDR1 SNHLY, CDR2 FYNNEI. This CDR3 region has 14 residues. CDR3 region: CASSEVSGEFEAFF. In nucleotides, the CDR3 is TGTGCCAGCAGTGAGGTTTCAGGGGAGTTCGAAGCTTTCTTT.

The rearrangement links TRBV6-4 to TRBJ1-6; 7 nucleotides line up with TRBD1. The germline V gene encodes CDR1 MRHNA and CDR2 SNTAGT. The ends lost 6 bases at V and 8 bases at J; junction bases unmatched: 16. The CDR3 sequence is 17 residues long. The CDR3 reads CASRPKSRGRRDSPLHF. The DNA for the CDR3 is TGTGCCAGCAGGCCAAAAAGCAGGGGGAGAAGGGATTCACCCCTCCACTTT.

The rearrangement links TRBV18 to TRBJ1-4, with 9 bases identical to TRBD1. V lost 5 bases, J lost 7 bases, and 5 bases stayed unmatched. The CDR3 runs 14 residues. Germline-derived CDR1 and CDR2 are KGHSH and LQKENI. Written as DNA, the CDR3 is TGTGCCAGCTCAACGGACAGGGGATTTGAAAAACTGTTTTTT. It codes for CASSTDRGFEKLFF.

The V and J genes are TRBV2 and TRBJ2-7, with a possible D match to TRBD2 (6 bases). The CDR3 contains 15 residues. Germline CDR1 reads SNHLY; CDR2 reads FYNNEI. V was trimmed by 6 bases and J by 2 bases, leaving 17 bases between them. CDR3: CASREGLISTYEQYF. The CDR3 DNA reads TGTGCCAGCAGGGAGGGACTCATATCGACCTACGAGCAGTACTTC.

This sequence joins TRBV28 and TRBJ1-5, with D tentatively TRBD1 (5 bases). V was shortened by 3 bases and J by 4 bases, with 16 bases between the two germline ends. Germline CDR1 MDHEN, CDR2 SYDVKM. This CDR3 spans 16 amino acids. CDR3 amino acids: CASSFWQGQRNQPQHF. The CDR3, as DNA: TGTGCCAGCAGTTTTTGGCAGGGCCAAAGGAATCAGCCCCAGCATTTT.

The chain uses TRBV7-2 and TRBJ2-5; 10 bases fit TRBD1. Germline V lookup: CDR1 SGHTA, CDR2 FQGNSA. The CDR3 runs to 15 residues. V was clipped by 5 bases and J by 5 bases; unmatched bases: 8. CDR3 region: CASSEDRGFSETQYF. The DNA of the CDR3 is TGTGCCAGCAGCGAGGACAGGGGGTTCTCGGAGACCCAGTACTTC.

The V gene is TRBV28, the J gene TRBJ1-2, with unresolved D. Looked up from germline, CDR1 is MDHEN and CDR2 is SYDVKM. With 2 bases removed from V and 6 bases from J, the gap between germline ends came to 16 bases. The length of the CDR3 is 15 residues. The CDR3 DNA reads TGTGCCAGCAGTTTAAACCCCGGCGGGGTAAATGGCTACACCTTC. Translating it yields CASSLNPGGVNGYTF.

The J gene is TRBJ2-3, the V gene TRBV28, with 7 bases that match TRBD2. V lost 7 bases and J lost 9; bases outside the gene matches: 16. Germline CDR1 reads MDHEN; CDR2 reads SYDVKM. This CDR3 is built from 15 residues. CDR3 nucleotide sequence: TGTGCCAGCACCTCAGGGACTACCAATTCGGGGACGCAGTATTTT. It encodes CASTSGTTNSGTQYF.

J is TRBJ2-6 and V is TRBV28; D gene unclear. This CDR3 has 17 amino acids. Germline V CDR1 and CDR2: MDHEN, SYDVKM. V lost 4 bases and J lost 0, with 13 bases in between. CDR3 DNA sequence: TGTGCCAGCAGTTGGAGAGGAGCGTACTCTGGGGCCAACGTCCTGACTTTC. Protein: CASSWRGAYSGANVLTF.

CDR3 nucleotide sequence: TGTGCCAGCAGGTTAAAGGGGGGGGCATGGCGTCAGCCCCAGCATTTT. It specifies CASRLKGGAWRQPQHF. This chain joins TRBV28 and TRBJ1-5, with TRBD1 as a possible D gene (6 bases). With 6 bases removed from V and 6 bases from J, the gap between germline ends came to 21 bases. The CDR3 spans 16 residues. Germline V gives CDR1 MDHEN, CDR2 SYDVKM. The full variable domain, rest sourced from reference TRBV28 and TRBJ1-5, is DVKVTQSSRYLVKRTGEKVFLECVQDMDHENMFWYRQDPGLGLRLIYFSYDVKMKEKGDIPEGYSVSREKKERFSLILESASTNQTSMYLCASRLKGGAWRQPQHFGDGTRLSIL.

The chain uses TRBV24-1 and TRBJ2-5, with 10 nucleotides matching TRBD2. After removal of 3 bases from V and 5 bases from J, the junction contained 11 bases not matched to a gene. Germline V lookup: CDR1 KGHDR, CDR2 SFDVKD. The CDR3 runs 17 residues. In DNA, the CDR3 is TGTGCCACCAGTGATGCCAATCCGGGACTAGCGATGGAGACCCAGTACTTC. Encoded protein: CATSDANPGLAMETQYF.

V usage is TRBV30 and J usage is TRBJ2-1; 7 bases match TRBD2. Trimming took 4 bases from V and 8 from J; bases not matched to a gene: 17. Germline V CDR1 and CDR2: GTSNPN, SVGIG (reference sequence). The length of the CDR3 is 16 residues. This chain's CDR3 is CAWNPSLSLAKDEQFF. In DNA, the CDR3 is TGTGCCTGGAATCCCTCACTCTCACTAGCGAAGGATGAGCAGTTCTTC.

The chain links TRBV4-1 to TRBJ1-6, with 9 positions matching TRBD1. The junction had 6 bases not matched to a gene; V was cut back by 4 bases and J by 2 bases. Germline CDR1 is MGHRA and CDR2 is YSYEKL. The CDR3 loop spans 17 amino acids. CDR3 loop: CASSRTGDGAYNSPLHF. In DNA form, the CDR3 reads TGCGCCAGCAGCCGGACAGGGGACGGCGCCTATAATTCACCCCTCCACTTT.

The rearrangement uses TRBV7-2 and TRBJ1-5; TRBD1 aligns across 11 bases. Germline loops: CDR1 SGHTA, CDR2 FQGNSA. Trimming cost V 4 bases and J 9 bases; bases outside gene matches: 2. The CDR3 extends over 13 amino acids. The CDR3: CASSWTGGGPQHF. CDR3 sequence (DNA): TGTGCCAGCAGCTGGACAGGGGGCGGGCCCCAGCATTTT.

The CDR3, as DNA: TGTGCCAGTAGTTATACTAGCGGGAGGACCACAGATACGCAGTATTTT. Translating gives CASSYTSGRTTDTQYF. The chain is built from TRBV19 and TRBJ2-3; 12 bases agree with TRBD2. This CDR3 is built from 16 residues. After removal of 5 bases from V and 2 bases from J, the junction contained 5 bases not matched to a gene. Per the germline V gene, CDR1 is LNHDA and CDR2 is SQIVND (reference sequence).

The chain uses TRBV11-2 and TRBJ2-7; a weak D match, TRBD1 (5 bases). V was shortened by 6 bases and J by 3 bases, with 15 bases between the two germline ends. There are 14 residues in the CDR3. From germline, CDR1 is SGHAT and CDR2 FQNNGV. The chain's CDR3 is CASRAPDIHYEQYF. The CDR3 DNA reads TGTGCCAGCAGAGCCCCGGACATTCACTACGAGCAGTACTTC.

The rearrangement joins TRBV12-3 or TRBV12-4 to TRBJ2-7; 8 nucleotides agree with TRBD1. V lost 8 bases to trimming and J lost 1 base; unmatched junction nucleotides: 1. CDR3 size: 12 residues. CDR3 loop: CASGTGSYEQYF. For the CDR3, the DNA is TGTGCCAGCGGGACAGGATCCTACGAGCAGTACTTC.

A few counts support this clone. The chain is built from TRBV4-3 and TRBJ2-1, with D hard to call. Between the trimmed V and J ends, which lost 1 base and 3 bases, there was a span of 4 bases. Per the germline V gene, CDR1 is LGHNA and CDR2 is YSLEER. The CDR3 is 13 residues long. The CDR3: CASSQVVYNEQFF. The CDR3 DNA reads TGCGCCAGCAGCCAAGTCGTCTACAATGAGCAGTTCTTC.

The V call is TRBV5-1, the J call TRBJ2-5; D gene uncertain. Trimming shortened V by 4 bases and J by 7 bases, and 17 bases separated the two germline ends. Germline-derived CDR1 and CDR2 are SGHRS and YFSETQ. The CDR3 covers 14 residues. Here the CDR3 reads CASSSLAVGGTQYF. In DNA form, the CDR3 reads TGCGCCAGCAGCAGTTTAGCTGTGGGTGGGACCCAGTACTTC. Full variable domain (outside the CDR3, taken from reference TRBV5-1 and TRBJ2-5): KAGVTQTPRYLIKTRGQQVTLSCSPISGHRSVSWYQQTPGQGLQFLFEYFSETQRNKGNFPGRFSGRQFSNSRSEMNVSTLELGDSALYLCASSSLAVGGTQYFGPGTRLLVL.

This clone has just a few counts. The V and J genes are TRBV6-5 and TRBJ1-3; D not certain. This CDR3 has 14 amino acids. Germline V gives CDR1 MNHEY, CDR2 SVGAGI. V lost 6 bases and J lost 3, with 12 bases in between. The CDR3 sequence: CASRSRGFGNTIYF. The CDR3 DNA reads as TGTGCCAGCAGGTCCCGGGGATTTGGAAACACCATATATTTT.

The V and J genes are TRBV10-3 and TRBJ2-7; TRBD1 might be the D (5 bases). From germline, CDR1 is ENHRY and CDR2 SYGVKD. V lost 10 bases and J lost 5, with 21 bases in between. The CDR3 has 14 amino acids. DNA for the CDR3: TGTGCCAGCGGTGGGGCAGGGCCCCTCCACGAGCAGTACTTC. It codes for CASGGAGPLHEQYF.